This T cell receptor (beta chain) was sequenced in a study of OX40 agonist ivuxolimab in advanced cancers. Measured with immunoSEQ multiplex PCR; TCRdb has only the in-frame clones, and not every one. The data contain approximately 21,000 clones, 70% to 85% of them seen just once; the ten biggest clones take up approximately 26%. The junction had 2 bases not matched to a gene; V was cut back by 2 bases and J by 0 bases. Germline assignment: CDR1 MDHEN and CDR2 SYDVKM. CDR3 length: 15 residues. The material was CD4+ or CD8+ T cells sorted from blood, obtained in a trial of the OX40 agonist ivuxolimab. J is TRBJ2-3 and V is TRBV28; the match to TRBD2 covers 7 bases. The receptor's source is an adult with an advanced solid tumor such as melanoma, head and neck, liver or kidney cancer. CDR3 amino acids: CASSLQRDSTDTQYF. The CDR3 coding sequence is TGTGCCAGCAGTTTACAGCGGGATAGCACAGATACGCAGTATTTT.